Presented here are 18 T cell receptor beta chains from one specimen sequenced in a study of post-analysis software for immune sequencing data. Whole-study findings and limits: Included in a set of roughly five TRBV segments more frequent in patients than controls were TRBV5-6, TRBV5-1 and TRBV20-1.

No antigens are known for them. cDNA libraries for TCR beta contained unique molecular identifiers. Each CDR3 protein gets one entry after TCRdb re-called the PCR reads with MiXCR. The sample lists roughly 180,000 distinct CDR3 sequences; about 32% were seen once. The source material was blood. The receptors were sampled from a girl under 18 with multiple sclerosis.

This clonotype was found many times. The CDR3 spells CASSYGGNGAYEQYF. The CDR3 nucleotides read TGTGCCAGCAGTTATGGGGGGAACGGAGCCTACGAGCAGTACTTC. V gene TRBV6-5 combines with J gene TRBJ2-7; tentative D call: TRBD2 (6 bases). CDR1 is MNHEY and CDR2 is SVGAGI in the germline V gene. The V end lost 3 bases, the J end lost 2 bases, and 14 bases lay between the germline ends. This CDR3 spans 15 amino acids.

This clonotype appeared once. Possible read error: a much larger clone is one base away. Here the CDR3 reads CASSVVPSYTGAFF. The CDR3 DNA reads TGTGCCAGCAGCGTAGTGCCCAGCTACACTGGAGCTTTCTTT. The J gene is TRBJ1-1, the V gene TRBV9; no clear D gene. Per germline, CDR1 SGDLS and CDR2 YYNGEE. This CDR3 has 14 amino acids.

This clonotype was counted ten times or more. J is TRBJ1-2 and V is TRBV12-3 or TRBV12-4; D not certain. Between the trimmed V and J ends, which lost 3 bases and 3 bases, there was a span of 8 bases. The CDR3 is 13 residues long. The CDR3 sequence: CASSLSEDYGYTF. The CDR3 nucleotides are TGTGCCAGCAGTTTGTCGGAGGACTATGGCTACACCTTC.

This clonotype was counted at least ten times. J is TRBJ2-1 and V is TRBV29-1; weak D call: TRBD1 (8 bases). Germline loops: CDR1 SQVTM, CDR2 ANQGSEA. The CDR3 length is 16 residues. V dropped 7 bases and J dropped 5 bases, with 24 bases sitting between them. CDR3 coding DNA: TGCAGCGCCCGACAGGGGACCAAGGGAGGGGACAATGAGCAGTTCTTC. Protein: CSARQGTKGGDNEQFF.

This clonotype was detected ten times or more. CDR3 nucleotide sequence: TGTGCCAGCAGTTCCTTTTACGGGACTAGCGGCAATGAGCAGTTCTTC. It specifies CASSSFYGTSGNEQFF. This chain connects TRBV12-3 or TRBV12-4 to TRBJ2-1; 11 nucleotides agree with TRBD2. The CDR3 is made up of 16 amino acids. V lost 4 bases, J lost 6 bases, and 8 bases stayed unmatched.

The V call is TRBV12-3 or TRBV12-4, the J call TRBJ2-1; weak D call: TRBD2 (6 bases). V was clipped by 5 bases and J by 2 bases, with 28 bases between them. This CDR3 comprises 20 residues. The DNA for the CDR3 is TGTGCCAGCAGTCCATTAGCGGCCGAGAGATCGTATGAGCCCTACAATGAGCAGTTCTTC. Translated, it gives CASSPLAAERSYEPYNEQFF.

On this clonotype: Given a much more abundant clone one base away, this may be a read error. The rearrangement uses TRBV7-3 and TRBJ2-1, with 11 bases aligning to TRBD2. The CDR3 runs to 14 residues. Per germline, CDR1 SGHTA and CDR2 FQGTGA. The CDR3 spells CANSSGLAGGEQFF. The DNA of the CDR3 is TGTGCCAACAGCTCCGGACTAGCGGGTGGTGAGCAGTTCTTC.

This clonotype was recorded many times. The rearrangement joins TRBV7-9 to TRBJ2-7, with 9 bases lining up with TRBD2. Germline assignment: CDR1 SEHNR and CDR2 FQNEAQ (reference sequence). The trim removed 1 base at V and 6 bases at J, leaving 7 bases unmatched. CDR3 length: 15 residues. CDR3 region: CASSLGGGRGSEQYF. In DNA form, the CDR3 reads TGTGCCAGCAGCTTAGGAGGCGGGAGGGGGAGCGAGCAGTACTTC.

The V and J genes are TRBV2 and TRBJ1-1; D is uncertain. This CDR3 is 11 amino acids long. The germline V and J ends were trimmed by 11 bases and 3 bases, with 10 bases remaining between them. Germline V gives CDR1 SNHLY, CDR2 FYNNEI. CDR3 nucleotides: TGTGCCGGTGGAGAGTACACTGAAGCTTTCTTT. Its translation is CAGGEYTEAFF.

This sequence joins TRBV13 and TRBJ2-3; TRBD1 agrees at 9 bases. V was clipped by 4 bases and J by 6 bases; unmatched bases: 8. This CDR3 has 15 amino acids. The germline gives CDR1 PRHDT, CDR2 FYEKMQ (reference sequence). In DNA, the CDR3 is TGTGCCAGCAGCTCAGACAGGGGGATTATCGATACGCAGTATTTT. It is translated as CASSSDRGIIDTQYF.

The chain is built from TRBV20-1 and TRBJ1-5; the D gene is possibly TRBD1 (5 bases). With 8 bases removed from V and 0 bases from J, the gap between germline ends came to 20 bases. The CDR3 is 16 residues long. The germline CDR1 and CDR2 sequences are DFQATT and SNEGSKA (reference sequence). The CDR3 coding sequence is TGCAGTACTTTCGGGACCGCCGGTTATAGCAATCAGCCCCAGCATTTT. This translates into CSTFGTAGYSNQPQHF.

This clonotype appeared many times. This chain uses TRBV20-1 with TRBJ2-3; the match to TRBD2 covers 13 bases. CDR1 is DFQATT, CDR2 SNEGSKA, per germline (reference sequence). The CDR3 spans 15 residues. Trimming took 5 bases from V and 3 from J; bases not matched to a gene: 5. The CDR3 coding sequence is TGCAGTGCTCCTCCACTAGCGGGAGGGACAGATACGCAGTATTTT. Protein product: CSAPPLAGGTDTQYF.

Here the CDR3 DNA reads TGTGCCAGCAGCCGCCCGACTAGCGGGAGGTCATTCATTCAGTACTTC. Its protein product is CASSRPTSGRSFIQYF. The chain uses TRBV12-3 or TRBV12-4 and TRBJ2-4, with TRBD2 matching over 13 bases. The CDR3 totals 16 residues. With 6 bases clipped from V and 9 bases from J, the junction kept 11 bases outside the gene matches.

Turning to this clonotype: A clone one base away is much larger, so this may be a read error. The CDR3 here is CASSLGQNNEQFF. CDR3 nucleotides: TGTGCCAGCAGCTTAGGACAGAACAATGAGCAGTTCTTC. The V call is TRBV7-2, the J call TRBJ2-1, with a possible D match to TRBD1 (5 bases). CDR1 and CDR2 from the germline V gene are SGHTA and FQGNSA. CDR3 size: 13 residues. Deletions cut 1 base from V and 5 bases from J, with 6 bases between.

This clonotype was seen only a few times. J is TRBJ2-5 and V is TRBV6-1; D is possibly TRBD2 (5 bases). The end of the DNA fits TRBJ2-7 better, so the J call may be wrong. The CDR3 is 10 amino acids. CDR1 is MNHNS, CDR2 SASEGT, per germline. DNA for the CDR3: TGTGCCACCACGAGGGACGAGCAGTACTTC. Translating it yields CATTRDEQYF.

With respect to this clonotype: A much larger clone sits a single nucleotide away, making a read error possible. Here the CDR3 reads CSLTRTGGEQYF. CDR3 DNA: TGCAGTCTCACCAGGACAGGGGGCGAGCAGTACTTC. The chain recombines TRBV20-1 with TRBJ2-7, with 10 nucleotides matching TRBD1. CDR3 length: 12 amino acids. V lost 8 bases and J lost 6; bases outside the gene matches: 7. The germline CDR1 and CDR2 sequences are DFQATT and SNEGSKA (reference sequence).

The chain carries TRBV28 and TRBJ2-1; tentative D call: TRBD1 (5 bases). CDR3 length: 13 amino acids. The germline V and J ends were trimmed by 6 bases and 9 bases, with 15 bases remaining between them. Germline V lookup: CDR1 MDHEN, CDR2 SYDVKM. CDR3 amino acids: CASSPFVDSEQFF. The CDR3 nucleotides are TGTGCCAGCAGCCCTTTTGTAGACAGTGAGCAGTTCTTC.

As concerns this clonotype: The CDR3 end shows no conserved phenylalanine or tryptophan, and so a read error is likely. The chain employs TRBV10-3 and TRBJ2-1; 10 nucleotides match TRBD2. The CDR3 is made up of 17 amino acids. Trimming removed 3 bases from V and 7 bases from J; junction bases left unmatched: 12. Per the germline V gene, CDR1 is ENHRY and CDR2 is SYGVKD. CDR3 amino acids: CAISEQVAAGGRNEQFL. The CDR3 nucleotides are TGTGCCATCAGTGAACAGGTAGCAGCGGGAGGGAGAAATGAGCAGTTCTTA.